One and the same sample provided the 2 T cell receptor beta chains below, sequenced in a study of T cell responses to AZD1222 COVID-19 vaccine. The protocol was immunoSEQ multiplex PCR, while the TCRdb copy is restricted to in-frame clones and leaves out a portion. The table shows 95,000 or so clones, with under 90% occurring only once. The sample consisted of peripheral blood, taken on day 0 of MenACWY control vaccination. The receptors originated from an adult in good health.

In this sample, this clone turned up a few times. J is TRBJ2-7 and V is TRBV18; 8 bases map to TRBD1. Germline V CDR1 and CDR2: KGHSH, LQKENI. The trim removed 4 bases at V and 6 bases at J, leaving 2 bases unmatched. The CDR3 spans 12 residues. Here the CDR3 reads CASSLGQGEQYF. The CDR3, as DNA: TGTGCCAGCTCACTTGGACAGGGCGAGCAGTACTTC. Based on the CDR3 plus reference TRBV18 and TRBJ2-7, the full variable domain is NAGVMQNPRHLVRRRGQEARLRCSPMKGHSHVYWYRQLPEEGLKFMVYLQKENIIDESGMPKERFSAEFPKEGPSILRIQQVVRGDSAAYFCASSLGQGEQYFGPGTRLTVT.

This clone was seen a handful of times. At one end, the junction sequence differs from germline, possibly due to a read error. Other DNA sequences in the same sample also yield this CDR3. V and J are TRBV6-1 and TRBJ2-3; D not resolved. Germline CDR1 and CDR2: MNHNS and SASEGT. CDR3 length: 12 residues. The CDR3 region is CASSEGSDTQYF. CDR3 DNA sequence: TGTGCCAGCAGCGAAGGCTCTGATACGCAGTATTTT.